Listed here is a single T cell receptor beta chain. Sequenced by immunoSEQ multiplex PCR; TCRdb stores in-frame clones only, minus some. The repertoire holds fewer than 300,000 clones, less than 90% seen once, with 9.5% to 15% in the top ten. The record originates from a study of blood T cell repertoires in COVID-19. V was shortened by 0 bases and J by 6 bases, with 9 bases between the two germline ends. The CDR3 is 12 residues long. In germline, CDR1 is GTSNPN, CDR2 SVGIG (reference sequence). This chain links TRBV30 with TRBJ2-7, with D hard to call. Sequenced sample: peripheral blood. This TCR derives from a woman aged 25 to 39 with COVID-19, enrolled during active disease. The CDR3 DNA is TGTGCCTGGAGTGTAAACGGGTGCGAGCAGTACTTC. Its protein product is CAWSVNGCEQYF.